The 21 T cell receptor beta chains below all came from one sample that was sequenced in a study of low-dose radiotherapy and immunotherapy resistance in tumors. Covering alpha and beta chains, TRAV- and TRBV-specific primers were used for the first-strand cDNA. A roughly 20-cycle PCR with a constant-region primer and V-primer adapter amplified TCRs. TCRdb re-derived calls from the reads in MiXCR, one entry per CDR3 protein. Among 16,000 or so distinct CDR3 sequences listed, around two thirds were seen once. All receptors come from a human donor with advanced metastatic prostate, ovarian, gallbladder or colorectal cancer (not recorded which). This table probably holds off-target reads from a library built for another chain.

The V and J genes are TRBV6-1 and TRBJ1-2; possibly TRBD1 for D (6 bases). The germline gives CDR1 MNHNS, CDR2 SASEGT. CDR3 length equals 14 residues. V shed 7 bases and J shed 8 bases, with 20 bases lying between them. This chain's CDR3 is CASIGGGLVGGYTF. CDR3 bases: TGTGCCAGCATCGGGGGGGGCTTAGTAGGCGGCTACACCTTC.

The chain is built from TRBV2 and TRBJ2-3; D might be TRBD2 (5 bases). CDR1 SNHLY and CDR2 FYNNEI come from the germline V gene. V was shortened by 6 bases and J by 5 bases, with 12 bases between the two germline ends. The CDR3 has 13 residues. The CDR3 coding sequence is TGTGCCAGCAGATGGCTAGAGGGAGATACGCAGTATTTT. Translation: CASRWLEGDTQYF.

The chain employs TRBV20-1 and TRBJ2-7, with a weak D call TRBD1 (5 bases). Germline V gene sequence: CDR1 DFQATT, CDR2 SNEGSKA (reference sequence). The CDR3 has 13 residues. Trimming left V 7 bases short and J 3 bases short, with 16 bases between. The CDR3 DNA reads as TGCAGTGTTGACTCTCGTGACAGCTACGAGCAGTACTTC. Translated: CSVDSRDSYEQYF.

V and J are TRBV20-1 and TRBJ2-3; maybe TRBD2 (6 bases). Trimming took 3 bases from V and 2 from J, leaving 15 bases between them. CDR1 is DFQATT, CDR2 SNEGSKA, per germline (reference sequence). The CDR3 is 15 residues long. CDR3 bases: TGCAGTGCTAGCCCGGCTGCGGGATACACAGATACGCAGTATTTT. Amino acids: CSASPAAGYTDTQYF.

This sequence joins TRBV5-6 and TRBJ2-1, with no clear D. The CDR3 consists of 14 residues. Germline-derived CDR1 and CDR2 are SGHDT and YYEEEE. Trimming took off 4 bases at V and 10 bases at J, with 18 bases between the two ends. The CDR3 spells CASSLKGTFSEQFF. CDR3 nucleotides: TGTGCCAGCAGCCTAAAGGGCACCTTTTCAGAGCAGTTCTTC.

The V and J genes are TRBV28 and TRBJ1-1, with a weak D call TRBD1 (5 bases). V lost 2 bases, J lost 5 bases, and 12 bases lay in between. Germline lookup yields CDR1 MDHEN and CDR2 SYDVKM. The CDR3 is made up of 14 amino acids. The CDR3 nucleotides read TGTGCCAGCAGTTTAGGGACTCGGGGTACTGAAGCTTTCTTT. Translating it yields CASSLGTRGTEAFF.

This clonotype was counted a few times. The chain uses TRBV5-6 and TRBJ2-5; D call uncertain. CDR1 SGHDT and CDR2 YYEEEE come from the germline V gene. V was cut by 1 base and J by 4 bases, with 8 bases left in between. This CDR3 has 13 amino acids. CDR3 coding DNA: TGTGCCAGCAGCTTGAGGGCGTTAGAGACCCAGTACTTC. Its translation: CASSLRALETQYF.

The chain is built from TRBV18 and TRBJ2-7; 7 positions agree with TRBD2. V was clipped by 6 bases and J by 6 bases; unmatched bases: 5. The CDR3 is made up of 12 amino acids. CDR1 is KGHSH, CDR2 LQKENI, per germline. The chain's CDR3 is CASSNGGSEQYF. The CDR3, as DNA: TGTGCCAGCTCGAACGGGGGGTCCGAGCAGTACTTC.

CDR3 residues: CASSLLAGEGKLFF. CDR3 bases: TGCGCCAGCAGCTTGCTGGCAGGGGAGGGAAAACTGTTTTTT. The rearrangement joins TRBV5-1 to TRBJ1-4; TRBD1 might be the D (6 bases). This CDR3 region has 14 residues. V was trimmed by 1 base and J by 10 bases, leaving 14 bases between them. Germline CDR1 reads SGHRS; CDR2 reads YFSETQ.

The genes are TRBV7-6 and TRBJ2-1; 12 nucleotides align to TRBD2. The CDR3 consists of 15 residues. CDR1 is SGHVS, CDR2 FNYEAQ, per germline. The V gene end was trimmed by 3 bases and the J gene end by 6 bases; junction bases not matched to a gene: 3. The CDR3 nucleotides read TGTGCCAGCAGCTTTACTAGCGGGGGGCGCAATGAGCAGTTCTTC. Residues: CASSFTSGGRNEQFF.

The chain recombines TRBV7-9 with TRBJ1-5, with D possibly TRBD1 on 6 matching bases. Germline-derived CDR1 and CDR2 are SEHNR and FQNEAQ (reference sequence). Trimming took off 1 base at V and 0 bases at J, with 10 bases between the two ends. This CDR3 has 16 amino acids. CDR3 residues: CASSLGGGFSNQPQHF. CDR3 nucleotide sequence: TGTGCCAGCAGCTTAGGAGGGGGGTTTAGCAATCAGCCCCAGCATTTT.

This clonotype has a handful of counts. The J gene is TRBJ2-1, the V gene TRBV12-3 or TRBV12-4; D not certain. This CDR3 is 12 amino acids long. The V end lost 4 bases, the J end lost 9 bases, and 10 bases lay between the germline ends. The CDR3 loop reads CASSSNGREQFF. CDR3 nucleotides: TGTGCCAGCAGTTCAAACGGTCGTGAGCAGTTCTTC.

The V call is TRBV5-5, the J call TRBJ1-1, with D perhaps matching TRBD1 (5 bases). CDR3 length: 13 amino acids. Trimming removed 5 bases at V and 4 bases at J, with 12 bases between. Germline V gives CDR1 SGHKS, CDR2 YYEKEE (reference sequence). The CDR3 coding sequence is TGTGCCAGCAGTTGGGGGGATCTCACTGAAGCTTTCTTT. It yields the protein CASSWGDLTEAFF.

J is TRBJ2-1 and V is TRBV6-2 or TRBV6-3; 11 positions match TRBD2. The CDR3 is 15 residues long. The V and J ends lost 4 bases and 6 bases, in that order; junction bases with no gene match: 5. The germline CDR1 and CDR2 sequences are MNHEY and SVGEGT. Written as DNA, the CDR3 is TGTGCCAGCAGTTTGACTAGCGGGAATCTCAATGAGCAGTTCTTC. Its translation is CASSLTSGNLNEQFF.

This clonotype was seen only a few times. This sequence joins TRBV3-1 and TRBJ1-1; maybe TRBD1 (6 bases). CDR1 is LGHDT and CDR2 is YNNKEL in the germline V gene (reference sequence). The CDR3 runs 15 residues. The V end was cut by 0 bases, the J end by 4 bases, with 12 bases between. CDR3 sequence: CASSQDHGGGTEAFF. CDR3 nucleotide sequence: TGTGCCAGCAGCCAAGATCATGGGGGCGGCACTGAAGCTTTCTTT.

V usage is TRBV4-3 and J usage is TRBJ2-1, with 7 nucleotides matching TRBD2. CDR1 is LGHNA, CDR2 YSLEER, per germline. There are 13 residues in the CDR3. After removal of 6 bases from V and 9 bases from J, the junction contained 8 bases not matched to a gene. The CDR3 spells CASRGREYSEQFF. In DNA form, the CDR3 reads TGCGCCAGCAGAGGGCGGGAGTATTCTGAGCAGTTCTTC.

The chain carries TRBV20-1 and TRBJ2-5; TRBD2 matches at 10 bases. The V segment lost 0 bases and the J segment 5 bases; nucleotides outside the gene matches: 18. The length of the CDR3 is 19 residues. The germline V gene encodes CDR1 DFQATT and CDR2 SNEGSKA (reference sequence). CDR3 amino acids: CSARDLEGVASGSWETQYF. CDR3 nucleotide sequence: TGCAGTGCTAGAGATCTAGAGGGGGTCGCTAGCGGGAGTTGGGAGACCCAGTACTTC.

The rearrangement links TRBV6-5 to TRBJ2-3; TRBD2 aligns across 11 bases. The ends lost 5 bases at V and 7 bases at J; junction bases unmatched: 14. The V gene's germline CDR1 is MNHEY and CDR2 SVGAGI. CDR3 length: 17 residues. CDR3 nucleotides: TGTGCCAGCAGTCCGGGGGGGGCTAGCGGGGGGCAAAATACGCAGTATTTT. Its translation is CASSPGGASGGQNTQYF.

This chain uses TRBV7-2 with TRBJ2-7, with 13 bases lining up with TRBD2. This CDR3 has 15 amino acids. Trimming cost V 0 bases and J 7 bases; bases outside gene matches: 3. CDR1 is SGHTA and CDR2 is FQGNSA in the germline V gene. The CDR3 protein is CASSLAGLAGHEQYF. The CDR3 DNA follows: TGTGCCAGCAGCTTAGCGGGACTAGCGGGGCATGAGCAGTACTTC.

J is TRBJ2-3 and V is TRBV11-3, with 7 bases identical to TRBD2. The CDR3 is 14 amino acids. The germline gives CDR1 SGHNT, CDR2 YENEEA. The V gene end was trimmed by 5 bases and the J gene end by 0 bases; junction bases not matched to a gene: 2. The CDR3, as DNA: TGTGCCAGCAGCGTCGGGGGGAGCACAGATACGCAGTATTTT. Amino acid sequence: CASSVGGSTDTQYF.

V is TRBV20-1 and J is TRBJ2-1, with 7 bases matching TRBD1. Germline values: CDR1 DFQATT, CDR2 SNEGSKA (reference sequence). The CDR3 consists of 15 residues. V lost 7 bases and J lost 3; bases outside the gene matches: 12. CDR3 amino acids: CSGLTGQGVYNEQFF. The CDR3 DNA reads as TGCAGTGGGTTGACAGGGCAGGGGGTCTACAATGAGCAGTTCTTC.